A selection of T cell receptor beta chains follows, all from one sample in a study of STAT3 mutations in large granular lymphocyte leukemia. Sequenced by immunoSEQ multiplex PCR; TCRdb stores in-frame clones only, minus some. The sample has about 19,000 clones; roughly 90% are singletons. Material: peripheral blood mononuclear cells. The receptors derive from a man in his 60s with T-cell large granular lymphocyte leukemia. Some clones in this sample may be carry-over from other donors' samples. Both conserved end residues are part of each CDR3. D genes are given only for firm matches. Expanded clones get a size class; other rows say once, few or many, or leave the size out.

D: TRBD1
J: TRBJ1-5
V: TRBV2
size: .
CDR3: CASNRDRGIHQPQHF
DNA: TGTGCCAGCAACCGGGACAGGGGGATTCATCAGCCCCAGCATTTT

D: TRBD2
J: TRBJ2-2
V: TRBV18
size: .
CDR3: CASSPPGLGDTGELFF
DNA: TGTGCCAGCTCACCACCGGGACTAGGTGACACCGGGGAGCTGTTTTTT

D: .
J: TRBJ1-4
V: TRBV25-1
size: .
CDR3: CASGRPGATNEKLFF
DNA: TGTGCCAGCGGACGGCCGGGGGCAACTAATGAAAAACTGTTTTTT

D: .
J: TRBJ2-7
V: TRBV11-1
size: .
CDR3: CASSPLGYEQYF
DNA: TGTGCCAGCAGCCCCCTAGGTTACGAGCAGTACTTC

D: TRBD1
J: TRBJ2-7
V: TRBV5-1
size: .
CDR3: CASSGWGGTGGEQYF
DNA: TGCGCCAGCAGTGGTTGGGGAGGGACAGGGGGCGAGCAGTACTTC

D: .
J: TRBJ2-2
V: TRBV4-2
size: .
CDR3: CASSSGRVAGELFF
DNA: TGTGCCAGCAGCTCAGGCAGGGTCGCCGGGGAGCTGTTTTTT

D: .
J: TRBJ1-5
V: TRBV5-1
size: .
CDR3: CASSGGDNQPQHF
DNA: TGCGCCAGCAGCGGGGGGGACAATCAGCCCCAGCATTTT

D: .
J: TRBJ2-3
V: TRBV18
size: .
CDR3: CASSPPTGETQYF
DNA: TGTGCCAGCTCACCACCGACTGGTGAAACGCAGTATTTT

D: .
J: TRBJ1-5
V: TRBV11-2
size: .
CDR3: CASSFGGGPNQPQHF
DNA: TGTGCCAGCAGCTTTGGGGGGGGACCCAATCAGCCCCAGCATTTT

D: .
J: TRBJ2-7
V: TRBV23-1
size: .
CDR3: CASSQCKRGAILNSYEQYF
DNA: TGCGCCAGCAGTCAATGTAAGAGGGGGGCGATATTGAATTCCTACGAGCAGTACTTC

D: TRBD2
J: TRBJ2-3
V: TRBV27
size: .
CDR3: CASSFLTSGRLPVPTDTQYF
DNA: TGTGCCAGCAGTTTCCTGACTAGCGGGAGGCTCCCGGTTCCCACAGATACGCAGTATTTT

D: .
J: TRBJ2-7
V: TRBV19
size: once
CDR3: CASSIGRAYEQYF
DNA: TGTGCCAGTAGTATCGGCCGAGCCTACGAGCAGTACTTC

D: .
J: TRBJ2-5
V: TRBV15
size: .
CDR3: CATSRGTLQETQYF
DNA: TGTGCCACCAGCCGAGGGACACTCCAAGAGACCCAGTACTTC

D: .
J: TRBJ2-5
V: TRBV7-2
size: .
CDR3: CASSLGLQGGTQYF
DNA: TGTGCCAGCAGCTTAGGGTTGCAGGGGGGGACCCAGTACTTC